Below are 26 T cell receptor beta chains sequenced from a single sample in a study of shared clonotypes between healthy human individuals. TCRdb keeps only in-frame clones here, not all; method: immunoSEQ multiplex PCR. The data show 950,000 to 1,100,000 clones, roughly 80% seen once. Sequencing was done on a sample of memory CD4+ T cells sorted from blood. Sample subset: CD45RA-negative fraction. Receptors originate from a man in his late teens or twenties in good health.

The rearrangement links TRBV7-2 to TRBJ2-7, with 7 positions matching TRBD1. From germline, CDR1 is SGHTA and CDR2 FQGNSA. Trimming at V came to 3 bases and at J to 3 bases, leaving 8 bases not matched to a gene. The CDR3 has 15 amino acids. CDR3 sequence (DNA): TGTGCCAGCAGCTTTCTCAGACAGGGAAGCTACGAGCAGTACTTC. It yields the protein CASSFLRQGSYEQYF.

The V and J genes are TRBV6-5 and TRBJ1-1, with 8 bases identical to TRBD1. The V and J ends lost 0 bases and 5 bases, in that order; junction bases with no gene match: 5. This CDR3 region has 15 residues. Germline V gene sequence: CDR1 MNHEY, CDR2 SVGAGI. CDR3 sequence reads: CASSYSTGVRTEAFF. The CDR3 DNA reads as TGTGCCAGCAGTTACTCGACAGGGGTGAGGACTGAAGCTTTCTTT.

This chain links TRBV7-9 with TRBJ2-3, with D perhaps matching TRBD1 (6 bases). The CDR3 runs 12 residues. The V end lost 8 bases, the J end lost 3 bases, and 9 bases lay between the germline ends. Per germline, CDR1 SEHNR and CDR2 FQNEAQ (reference sequence). The CDR3 coding sequence is TGTGCCAGCGGGGGCTTTACAGATACGCAGTATTTT. As protein: CASGGFTDTQYF.

V and J are TRBV19 and TRBJ1-1; weak D call: TRBD1 (6 bases). V lost 6 bases and J lost 6, with 11 bases in between. The CDR3 has 12 amino acids. The germline V gene has CDR1 LNHDA and CDR2 SQIVND (reference sequence). The CDR3 reads CASRNRESEAFF. CDR3 DNA sequence: TGTGCCAGTAGAAACAGGGAGTCTGAAGCTTTCTTT.

The chain has TRBV9 and TRBJ2-1; D possibly uses TRBD1 or TRBD2 (5 bases each). This CDR3 comprises 16 residues. The V end lost 3 bases, the J end lost 4 bases, and 17 bases lay between the germline ends. In germline, CDR1 is SGDLS, CDR2 YYNGEE. This chain's CDR3 is CASSEQGYEGYNEQFF. CDR3 DNA: TGTGCCAGCAGCGAGCAGGGTTATGAGGGGTACAATGAGCAGTTCTTC.

The chain joins TRBV11-2 to TRBJ2-7; 10 bases are shared with TRBD1. The germline V gene encodes CDR1 SGHAT and CDR2 FQNNGV. Trimming at V came to 4 bases and at J to 5 bases, leaving 5 bases not matched to a gene. This CDR3 is built from 14 residues. Written as DNA, the CDR3 is TGTGCCAGCAGCTCTCGGGGGACAGGGGACGAGCAGTACTTC. This translates into CASSSRGTGDEQYF.

The V gene is TRBV5-1, the J gene TRBJ2-3; perhaps TRBD1 as D (6 bases). The CDR3 is 17 amino acids. Germline-derived CDR1 and CDR2 are SGHRS and YFSETQ. V lost 4 bases and J lost 5, with 23 bases in between. The CDR3 region has the DNA TGCGCCAGCAGCCCCGTTTTAGGGGGTGGGGCTCAAGATACGCAGTATTTT. Its translation: CASSPVLGGGAQDTQYF.

The table lists this clone with a count of one. The chain recombines TRBV5-4 with TRBJ1-3; the D gene is possibly TRBD1 (6 bases). CDR3 length equals 15 residues. With 0 bases removed from V and 4 bases from J, the gap between germline ends came to 11 bases. Germline assignment: CDR1 SGHNT and CDR2 YYREEE (reference sequence). The CDR3 region has the DNA TGTGCCAGCAGCTTGGACGGGGGCGCCGGAAACACCATATATTTT. This sequence encodes CASSLDGGAGNTIYF.

J is TRBJ1-1 and V is TRBV28, with 8 bases fitting TRBD1. The CDR3 totals 15 residues. V lost 6 bases and J lost 1; bases outside the gene matches: 7. CDR1 is MDHEN, CDR2 SYDVKM, per germline. CDR3 DNA: TGTGCCAGCAGCTCACAAGGGACAGGGAACACTGAAGCTTTCTTT. It translates to CASSSQGTGNTEAFF.

V is TRBV7-9 and J is TRBJ2-7; D is tentatively TRBD1 or TRBD2 (5 bases each). Trimming cost V 5 bases and J 1 base, with 15 bases left between them. Germline loops: CDR1 SEHNR, CDR2 FQNEAQ (reference sequence). This CDR3 has 15 amino acids. CDR3 loop: CASSDPWDGSYEQYF. CDR3 nucleotides: TGTGCCAGCAGCGACCCGTGGGACGGTTCCTACGAGCAGTACTTC.

This clone has only one observation. This chain uses TRBV10-3 with TRBJ1-1; possibly TRBD1 for D (6 bases). CDR1 and CDR2 (germline): ENHRY, SYGVKD. Trimming took 11 bases from V and 0 from J, leaving 13 bases between them. This CDR3 spans 13 amino acids. The CDR3 DNA reads as TGTGCCCCCCCCTGGACAGTGAACACTGAAGCTTTCTTT. Encoded protein: CAPPWTVNTEAFF.

The rearrangement uses TRBV5-4 and TRBJ2-7; D remains ambiguous. Trimming took 4 bases from V and 4 from J, leaving 15 bases between them. This CDR3 comprises 14 residues. The germline V gene encodes CDR1 SGHNT and CDR2 YYREEE (reference sequence). As DNA, the CDR3 is TGTGCCAGCAGCACCCAAACGGGTCTGTACGAGCAGTACTTC. Residues: CASSTQTGLYEQYF.

This clone was counted once. One end of the junction varies from germline; a read error may be responsible. V is TRBV29-1 and J is TRBJ1-1; TRBD1 agrees at 7 bases. CDR3 size: 13 residues. Germline V gene data show CDR1 as SQVTM and CDR2 as ANQGSEA. The CDR3 region has the DNA TGCAGCGTTGTAGGGACAGCCGCTTCTGAAACTTTCTTT. Its translation is CSVVGTAASETFF.

The chain employs TRBV2 and TRBJ1-1; 9 bases align to TRBD1. Germline-derived CDR1 and CDR2 are SNHLY and FYNNEI. Trimming removed 5 bases from V and 1 base from J; junction bases left unmatched: 2. The CDR3 loop spans 14 amino acids. CDR3 nucleotide sequence: TGTGCCAGCAGTCGACAGGGGGAGAACACTGAAGCTTTCTTT. Translating gives CASSRQGENTEAFF.

The genes are TRBV5-1 and TRBJ1-1; D is perhaps TRBD1 (5 bases). CDR1 is SGHRS and CDR2 is YFSETQ in the germline V gene. V was shortened by 2 bases and J by 9 bases, with 14 bases between the two germline ends. The CDR3 has 13 residues. As DNA, the CDR3 is TGCGCCAGCAGCTTCCGGGACTCCCCCAAAGCTTTCTTT. Its translation is CASSFRDSPKAFF.

This CDR3 reads CASSLAPLVSSYEQYF. The CDR3, as DNA: TGTGCCAGCAGCTTAGCGCCCCTGGTCAGCTCCTACGAGCAGTACTTC. This chain connects TRBV7-2 to TRBJ2-7; D gene ambiguous. V lost 0 bases, J lost 0 bases, and 12 bases lay in between. CDR1 is SGHTA and CDR2 is FQGNSA in the germline V gene. The CDR3 totals 16 residues.

V and J are TRBV6-1 and TRBJ2-7; perhaps TRBD2 as D (6 bases). V lost 5 bases and J lost 2, with 10 bases in between. Germline V gene data show CDR1 as MNHNS and CDR2 as SASEGT. The CDR3 contains 13 residues. CDR3 sequence (DNA): TGTGCCAGCAGTCGCGGGACGGCCTACGAGCAGTACTTC. It is translated as CASSRGTAYEQYF.

This clone is a singleton in its sample. Germline and junction disagree at one end, which may indicate a read error. V gene TRBV10-3 combines with J gene TRBJ2-1, with D uncertain. The germline V gene has CDR1 ENHRY and CDR2 SYGVKD. CDR3 length: 15 residues. CDR3 in DNA: TGTGCCAGCAGTTACGGCACCCCCATCAGGAATGAGCAGTTCTTC. Translated: CASSYGTPIRNEQFF.

V usage is TRBV5-1 and J usage is TRBJ2-3; the D gene could be TRBD1 or TRBD2 (5 bases each). This CDR3 has 13 amino acids. In germline, CDR1 is SGHRS, CDR2 YFSETQ. V was cut by 4 bases and J by 5 bases, with 11 bases left in between. CDR3 region: CASSPRDLDTQYF. In DNA form, the CDR3 reads TGCGCCAGCAGCCCAAGGGACCTAGATACGCAGTATTTT. The full variable domain, in which reference TRBV5-1 and TRBJ2-3 provide the parts outside the CDR3, is KAGVTQTPRYLIKTRGQQVTLSCSPISGHRSVSWYQQTPGQGLQFLFEYFSETQRNKGNFPGRFSGRQFSNSRSEMNVSTLELGDSALYLCASSPRDLDTQYFGPGTRLTVL.

The rearrangement joins TRBV7-9 to TRBJ1-2, with D maybe TRBD1 (5 bases). From germline, CDR1 is SEHNR and CDR2 FQNEAQ (reference sequence). Trimming stripped 5 bases from V and 4 bases from J, with 11 bases between. The CDR3 runs 13 residues. CDR3 nucleotides: TGTGCCAGCAGCGAGAGGGGAGCCTATGGCTACACCTTC. It translates to CASSERGAYGYTF.

The V call is TRBV5-4, the J call TRBJ2-3; 8 bases are a match to TRBD2. Germline V gives CDR1 SGHNT, CDR2 YYREEE (reference sequence). V lost 4 bases and J lost 2; bases outside the gene matches: 6. This CDR3 region has 15 residues. DNA of the CDR3: TGTGCCAGCAGCCGCCGGGGGGGCTTCACAGATACGCAGTATTTT. This encodes CASSRRGGFTDTQYF.

This chain uses TRBV11-2 with TRBJ1-1; D remains unclear. This CDR3 is 11 amino acids long. Trimming took 2 bases from V and 9 from J, leaving 7 bases between them. Germline V CDR1 and CDR2: SGHAT, FQNNGV. The chain's CDR3 is CASSLLDQAFF. The CDR3 nucleotides are TGTGCCAGCAGCTTACTGGACCAAGCTTTCTTT. Full variable domain (rest looked up from reference TRBV11-2 and TRBJ1-1): EAGVAQSPRYKIIEKRQSVAFWCNPISGHATLYWYQQILGQGPKLLIQFQNNGVVDDSQLPKDRFSAERLKGVDSTLKIQPAKLEDSAVYLCASSLLDQAFFGQGTRLTVV.

The chain joins TRBV27 to TRBJ2-7; 7 nucleotides agree with TRBD1. With V trimmed by 5 bases and J by 0 bases, 7 bases remained unmatched. CDR1 MNHEY and CDR2 SMNVEV come from the germline V gene (reference sequence). This CDR3 has 15 amino acids. The CDR3 DNA is TGTGCCAGCAGTGTCCGGGACAGAAGCTCCTACGAGCAGTACTTC. This gives the protein CASSVRDRSSYEQYF.

V and J are TRBV19 and TRBJ1-1; TRBD1 is a possible D gene (6 bases). Trimming took off 3 bases at V and 1 base at J, with 15 bases between the two ends. The CDR3 covers 16 residues. Per germline, CDR1 LNHDA and CDR2 SQIVND (reference sequence). The CDR3: CASSMGAGMRNTEAFF. CDR3 in DNA: TGTGCCAGTAGTATGGGGGCAGGGATGAGGAACACTGAAGCTTTCTTT. Together with reference TRBV19 and TRBJ1-1, the CDR3 gives the full variable domain: DGGITQSPKYLFRKEGQNVTLSCEQNLNHDAMYWYRQDPGQGLRLIYYSQIVNDFQKGDIAEGYSVSREKKESFPLTVTSAQKNPTAFYLCASSMGAGMRNTEAFFGQGTRLTVV.

V is TRBV5-1 and J is TRBJ2-3; D not certain. Germline values: CDR1 SGHRS, CDR2 YFSETQ. The CDR3 has 16 residues. Trimming took 4 bases from V and 5 from J, leaving 20 bases between them. CDR3 loop: CASSPLGSFFGDTQYF. The CDR3 DNA is TGCGCCAGCAGCCCCCTGGGTAGCTTCTTTGGAGATACGCAGTATTTT.

The chain links TRBV10-3 to TRBJ2-7; 7 positions match TRBD1. V was clipped by 8 bases and J by 2 bases; unmatched bases: 6. This CDR3 region has 13 residues. Per germline, CDR1 ENHRY and CDR2 SYGVKD. The CDR3 DNA reads TGTGCCATCGGACAGGACCTTCCCTACGAGCAGTACTTC. As protein: CAIGQDLPYEQYF.